These 29 T cell receptor beta chains came from one sample sequenced in a study of molecular identifiers for immune sequencing clone quantification. A single record per CDR3 protein comes from TCRdb applying MiXCR to the PCR reads. The profile shows under 800,000 distinct CDR3 sequences, about 25% of them singletons. The sample consisted of naive CD8+ T cells from blood, with Jurkat cell RNA spiked in. Subset in this sample: FACS-sorted CD8+CD4-CCR7+CD45RA+ naive T cells. These receptors originate from a human donor in good health. Some libraries in this study had Jurkat cell RNA spiked in.

The chain recombines TRBV5-6 with TRBJ2-4, with TRBD1 matching over 8 bases. V trimming: 4 bases; J trimming: 7 bases; junction bases outside the gene matches: 7. The CDR3 length is 14 residues. Germline assignment: CDR1 SGHDT and CDR2 YYEEEE. The DNA of the CDR3 is TGTGCCAGCAGCCAGGACAGGGCGGGTAACATTCAGTACTTC. This translates into CASSQDRAGNIQYF.

This clonotype has only a few counts. The chain carries TRBV29-1 and TRBJ2-7; D not certain. Trimming stripped 4 bases from V and 0 bases from J, with 7 bases between. This CDR3 comprises 12 residues. Germline assignment: CDR1 SQVTM and CDR2 ANQGSEA. The DNA for the CDR3 is TGCAGCGTTGTACTGGGCTCCTACGAGCAGTACTTC. Its protein is CSVVLGSYEQYF.

This clonotype appeared many times. The chain employs TRBV4-3 and TRBJ2-1, with D unresolved. The germline V gene encodes CDR1 LGHNA and CDR2 YSLEER. The V end lost 0 bases, the J end lost 6 bases, and 15 bases lay between the germline ends. The CDR3 is made up of 16 amino acids. The CDR3: CASSQDWRSVGNEQFF. The CDR3 coding sequence is TGCGCCAGCAGCCAAGATTGGCGGTCAGTAGGCAATGAGCAGTTCTTC.

This clonotype was observed a few times. The rearrangement uses TRBV15 and TRBJ1-5; perhaps TRBD1 as D (5 bases). CDR1 and CDR2 (germline): LNHNV, YYDKDF (reference sequence). This CDR3 comprises 15 residues. The V end lost 4 bases, the J end lost 7 bases, and 17 bases lay between the germline ends. The CDR3 DNA sequence: TGTGCCACCAGCACAAGCGGGGGGGTAGGGCAGCCCCAGCATTTT. The encoded protein is CATSTSGGVGQPQHF.

This chain uses TRBV6-2 or TRBV6-3 with TRBJ2-3; 9 bases map to TRBD2. From germline, CDR1 is MNHEY and CDR2 SVGEGT. The CDR3 contains 14 residues. With 10 bases clipped from V and 2 bases from J, the junction kept 7 bases outside the gene matches. CDR3 coding DNA: TGTGCCACCCTGAGCGGGAGGTTCACAGATACGCAGTATTTT. The encoded protein is CATLSGRFTDTQYF.

This clonotype was observed at least ten times. This chain links TRBV29-1 with TRBJ2-7; 7 positions match TRBD1. Germline V gene lookup returns CDR1 SQVTM and CDR2 ANQGSEA. This CDR3 contains 15 residues. The trim removed 0 bases at V and 2 bases at J, leaving 7 bases unmatched. The CDR3 coding sequence is TGCAGCGTTGAAGAGCCCGGACAGGTACCCTACGAGCAGTACTTC. This codes for CSVEEPGQVPYEQYF.

This clonotype was observed many times. The chain uses TRBV29-1 and TRBJ2-3; 10 nucleotides match TRBD2. J lost 6 bases, V lost 5 bases, and 8 bases had no gene match. Germline loops: CDR1 SQVTM, CDR2 ANQGSEA. The CDR3 loop spans 14 amino acids. This chain's CDR3 is CSVPLAGVLDTQYF. DNA for the CDR3: TGCAGCGTTCCTCTAGCGGGAGTGTTGGATACGCAGTATTTT.

This chain links TRBV5-8 with TRBJ2-7, with D tentatively TRBD1 (5 bases). From germline, CDR1 is SGHTS and CDR2 YDEGEE. Trimming left V 0 bases short and J 4 bases short, with 17 bases between. The CDR3 loop spans 16 amino acids. CDR3 in amino acids: CASSLVSGLSFYEQYF. CDR3 coding DNA: TGTGCCAGCAGCTTGGTTTCAGGGCTATCTTTTTACGAGCAGTACTTC.

This clonotype has more than one count but fewer than ten. The chain employs TRBV2 and TRBJ2-2; no definite D call. The germline V gene encodes CDR1 SNHLY and CDR2 FYNNEI. This CDR3 has 17 amino acids. Trimming left V 4 bases short and J 5 bases short, with 20 bases between. CDR3 sequence reads: CASSGPFKNNKTGELFF. The CDR3 nucleotides are TGTGCCAGCAGTGGTCCCTTCAAGAATAATAAAACCGGGGAGCTGTTTTTT.

Notes on this clonotype: A much larger clonotype is one base distant, so this may be a read error. Here the CDR3 omits its conserved ending phenylalanine or tryptophan, so a read error is the likely source. The chain recombines TRBV19 with TRBJ1-5; D is unresolved. This CDR3 region has 15 residues. In germline, CDR1 is LNHDA, CDR2 SQIVND (reference sequence). Trimming removed 3 bases from V and 3 bases from J, with 12 bases in between. The CDR3 loop is CASSIGTATNQPQHI. CDR3 bases: TGTGCCAGTAGTATTGGAACAGCGACCAATCAGCCCCAGCATATT.

This clonotype was seen more than once but under ten times. This chain links TRBV19 with TRBJ1-4, with 7 bases lining up with TRBD1. Trimming took 2 bases from V and 7 from J; bases not matched to a gene: 4. Germline V gene lookup returns CDR1 LNHDA and CDR2 SQIVND (reference sequence). The length of the CDR3 is 14 residues. The CDR3 region has the DNA TGTGCCAGTAGTATATCAGGGGGGAGTGAAAAACTGTTTTTT. Protein product: CASSISGGSEKLFF.

This clonotype was seen repeatedly, ten times or more. This chain links TRBV29-1 with TRBJ2-3; 8 positions agree with TRBD1. The germline V gene has CDR1 SQVTM and CDR2 ANQGSEA. The CDR3 spans 17 residues. V lost 4 bases, J lost 6 bases, and 18 bases stayed unmatched. This chain's CDR3 is CSVVPGQGGIRRDTQYF. DNA for the CDR3: TGCAGCGTTGTCCCCGGACAGGGCGGGATTCGAAGGGATACGCAGTATTTT.

At least ten counts were recorded for this clonotype. This chain joins TRBV13 and TRBJ1-1; 7 nucleotides line up with TRBD1. Germline CDR1 is PRHDT and CDR2 is FYEKMQ (reference sequence). V trimming: 2 bases; J trimming: 11 bases; junction bases outside the gene matches: 8. This CDR3 is built from 13 residues. The CDR3 region has the DNA TGTGCCAGCAGCTTACGACAGGGTAACGGCGCTTTCTTT. Amino acids: CASSLRQGNGAFF.

This clonotype was picked up many times. J is TRBJ2-7 and V is TRBV25-1; D unclear. Trimming removed 3 bases at V and 8 bases at J, with 8 bases between. Germline assignment: CDR1 MGHDK and CDR2 SYGVNS. This CDR3 comprises 11 residues. The CDR3 bases are TGTGCCAGCAGTGACCCCGGCAAGCAGTACTTC. Amino acids: CASSDPGKQYF.

This clonotype has ten or more counts. This rearrangement joins TRBV27 to TRBJ2-7, with 7 bases matching TRBD1. V was clipped by 5 bases and J by 1 base; unmatched bases: 8. This CDR3 is built from 15 residues. Germline assignment: CDR1 MNHEY and CDR2 SMNVEV (reference sequence). The CDR3 region has the DNA TGTGCCAGCAGTCTCGGGACAGATCCGTCCTACGAGCAGTACTTC. Protein: CASSLGTDPSYEQYF.

This clonotype was found many times. This chain links TRBV7-9 with TRBJ2-3; D remains unclear. With 6 bases removed from V and 5 bases from J, the gap between germline ends came to 15 bases. CDR3 size: 14 residues. The germline V gene encodes CDR1 SEHNR and CDR2 FQNEAQ (reference sequence). The CDR3 sequence is CASRRTEGLDTQYF. CDR3 coding DNA: TGTGCCAGCAGGAGGACGGAAGGTTTAGATACGCAGTATTTT. Full variable domain (outside the CDR3, taken from reference TRBV7-9 and TRBJ2-3): DTGVSQNPRHKITKRGQNVTFRCDPISEHNRLYWYRQTLGQGPEFLTYFQNEAQLEKSRLLSDRFSAERPKGSFSTLEIQRTEQGDSAMYLCASRRTEGLDTQYFGPGTRLTVL.

This clonotype was observed at least ten times. V gene TRBV5-1 combines with J gene TRBJ2-4, with TRBD2 as a possible D gene (6 bases). Trimming shortened V by 0 bases and J by 6 bases, and 7 bases separated the two germline ends. The CDR3 has 13 amino acids. Germline CDR1 reads SGHRS; CDR2 reads YFSETQ. The CDR3 region has the DNA TGCGCCAGCAGCTTGGGGCGGGGAAACATTCAGTACTTC. Its protein product is CASSLGRGNIQYF.

A few counts support this clonotype. The J gene is TRBJ1-4, the V gene TRBV7-6; no definite D call. V shed 2 bases and J shed 7 bases, with 5 bases lying between them. Looked up from germline, CDR1 is SGHVS and CDR2 is FNYEAQ. This CDR3 spans 12 amino acids. Here the CDR3 reads CASSLYGEKLFF. CDR3 nucleotide sequence: TGTGCCAGCAGCTTATACGGTGAAAAACTGTTTTTT.

The count of this clonotype is one. A much more abundant neighbour one base away suggests this may be a read error. This chain uses TRBV13 with TRBJ2-2; perhaps TRBD2 as D (5 bases). Germline V gene lookup returns CDR1 PRHDT and CDR2 FYEKMQ (reference sequence). CDR3 size: 15 residues. The CDR3 DNA is TGTGCCAGCAGCTTAGAAGAGGAGGTCACCGGGGAGCCGTTTTTT. Encoded protein: CASSLEEEVTGEPFF.

About this clonotype: A much larger clone differs by one base, so this may be a read error. V and J are TRBV7-6 and TRBJ2-4; D possibly corresponds to TRBD2 (5 bases). Germline V gives CDR1 SGHVS, CDR2 FNYEAQ. The CDR3 totals 16 residues. DNA for the CDR3: TGTGCCAGCAGCTCCAGCACCGGGATAGCCAAAAACATTCAGTGCTTC. The encoded protein is CASSSSTGIAKNIQCF.

This clonotype has a count of ten or more. The rearrangement links TRBV29-1 to TRBJ1-5, with D unresolved. V was trimmed by 4 bases and J by 7 bases, leaving 14 bases between them. Germline V lookup: CDR1 SQVTM, CDR2 ANQGSEA. This CDR3 region has 13 residues. CDR3 amino acids: CSVGTGPGQPQHF. CDR3 DNA sequence: TGCAGCGTTGGAACGGGCCCAGGACAGCCCCAGCATTTT.

Only a few counts were recorded for this clonotype. The V call is TRBV4-1, the J call TRBJ1-4, with TRBD1 as a possible D gene (5 bases). The germline V gene encodes CDR1 MGHRA and CDR2 YSYEKL. CDR3 size: 18 residues. V shed 1 base and J shed 3 bases, with 18 bases lying between them. The CDR3 loop reads CASSQGPGRAGANEKLFF. The CDR3 nucleotides read TGCGCCAGCAGCCAAGGCCCAGGGCGGGCCGGAGCTAATGAAAAACTGTTTTTT.

This clonotype has more than one count but fewer than ten. CDR3 nucleotide sequence: TGTGCCTGGAGTGTAGGGACCTCAGGCACAGATACGCAGTATTTT. This sequence encodes CAWSVGTSGTDTQYF. The gene calls are TRBV30 and TRBJ2-3; possibly TRBD1 or TRBD2 for D (5 bases each). The length of the CDR3 is 15 residues. Germline V gives CDR1 GTSNPN, CDR2 SVGIG (reference sequence). V lost 0 bases and J 1 base, leaving 11 bases between the germline ends.

The CDR3 protein is CASSQSRDRGHEQYF. The CDR3 DNA sequence: TGCGCCAGCAGCCAAAGTAGAGACAGGGGCCACGAGCAGTACTTC. The gene calls are TRBV4-3 and TRBJ2-7; the match to TRBD1 covers 8 bases. The germline gives CDR1 LGHNA, CDR2 YSLEER. The trim removed 2 bases at V and 5 bases at J, leaving 8 bases unmatched. This CDR3 is 15 amino acids long.

This clonotype showed up just a few times. The gene calls are TRBV7-9 and TRBJ2-5, with 12 bases fitting TRBD2. Unmatched junction bases numbered 7, after V lost 4 bases and J lost 7 bases. Germline V gives CDR1 SEHNR, CDR2 FQNEAQ (reference sequence). CDR3 length equals 15 residues. CDR3: CASSSGLAGTGTQYF. Here the CDR3 DNA reads TGTGCCAGCAGCTCTGGACTAGCGGGGACGGGGACCCAGTACTTC.

This rearrangement joins TRBV28 to TRBJ2-3, with 7 bases aligning to TRBD2. Germline loops: CDR1 MDHEN, CDR2 SYDVKM. The CDR3 spans 16 residues. The J segment lost 1 base and the V segment lost 2 bases, leaving 6 bases of the junction unmatched. Here the CDR3 reads CASSLILGGGTDTQYF. For the CDR3, the DNA is TGTGCCAGCAGTTTAATCTTGGGAGGGGGCACAGATACGCAGTATTTT. Based on the CDR3 plus reference TRBV28 and TRBJ2-3, the full variable domain is DVKVTQSSRYLVKRTGEKVFLECVQDMDHENMFWYRQDPGLGLRLIYFSYDVKMKEKGDIPEGYSVSREKKERFSLILESASTNQTSMYLCASSLILGGGTDTQYFGPGTRLTVL.

For this clonotype: This may stem from a read error, because a much larger clone lies one nucleotide away. The rearrangement links TRBV21-1 to TRBJ1-4; whether TRBD1, the table's D call, matches the DNA was not checked. TRBV21-1 is a documented pseudogene. The CDR3 spans 14 residues. DNA for the CDR3: TGTGCCAGCAGGGGGACAGGGTTTCGTGAAGAACTGTTTTTT. Encoded protein: CASRGTGFREELFF.

This clonotype was detected a few times. This chain uses TRBV28 with TRBJ1-3; D is possibly TRBD1 (5 bases). Germline V CDR1 and CDR2: MDHEN, SYDVKM. The CDR3 sequence is 14 residues long. V lost 5 bases and J 3 bases, leaving 11 bases between the germline ends. CDR3 region: CASSPDSHGNTIYF. The CDR3 DNA reads as TGTGCCAGCAGTCCAGACAGCCATGGAAACACCATATATTTT.

Ten or more counts support this clonotype. The chain uses TRBV29-1 and TRBJ2-3; 15 nucleotides line up with TRBD2. The CDR3 consists of 16 residues. V lost 3 bases and J lost 4; bases outside the gene matches: 5. Germline loops: CDR1 SQVTM, CDR2 ANQGSEA. The CDR3 here is CSVDGTSGRNADTQYF. In nucleotides, the CDR3 is TGCAGCGTTGACGGGACTAGCGGGAGGAACGCAGATACGCAGTATTTT.